This T cell receptor (beta chain) was documented in a study (dated by TCRdb to the mid-2010s). The CDR3 measures 16 amino acids from cysteine to phenylalanine. The sequence is cut down to CDR3 DNA, 48 bases in frame from base 1. The germline V gene sets CDR1 to MNHEY and CDR2 to SVGAGI. From V the trimming removes 0 bases and from J it removes 8 bases, while the gene matches leave 6 bases of the junction unaccounted for. This clonotype was recorded many times. It has no known antigen specificity. No base-level quality is on record; no much larger clone is a single base apart. Library prep was done by RT-PCR. Sequencing was performed on an Illumina MiSeq. TCRdb itself trimmed the public reads at Q25 with fastp, ran MiXCR and retained productive beta chains. Under each unique CDR3 protein, matching rows form one entry showing the most common genes and DNA. The sample includes 550,000 to 750,000 distinct CDR3 sequences, with approximately 14% observed a single time. Together, the top ten hold roughly 3.9% of the sample.

The TCR was taken from a female donor in good health, serving as a healthy control. The V gene is TRBV6-5 and the J gene is TRBJ2-1; the central 11 bases match TRBD2. Sequencing input: memory CD4+ T cells from blood. The nucleotide sequence reads as follows: TGTGCCAGCAGTTACTCGAGTATAGCGGGAGGGGATGAGCAGTTCTTC. Translation gives CASSYSSIAGGDEQFF.